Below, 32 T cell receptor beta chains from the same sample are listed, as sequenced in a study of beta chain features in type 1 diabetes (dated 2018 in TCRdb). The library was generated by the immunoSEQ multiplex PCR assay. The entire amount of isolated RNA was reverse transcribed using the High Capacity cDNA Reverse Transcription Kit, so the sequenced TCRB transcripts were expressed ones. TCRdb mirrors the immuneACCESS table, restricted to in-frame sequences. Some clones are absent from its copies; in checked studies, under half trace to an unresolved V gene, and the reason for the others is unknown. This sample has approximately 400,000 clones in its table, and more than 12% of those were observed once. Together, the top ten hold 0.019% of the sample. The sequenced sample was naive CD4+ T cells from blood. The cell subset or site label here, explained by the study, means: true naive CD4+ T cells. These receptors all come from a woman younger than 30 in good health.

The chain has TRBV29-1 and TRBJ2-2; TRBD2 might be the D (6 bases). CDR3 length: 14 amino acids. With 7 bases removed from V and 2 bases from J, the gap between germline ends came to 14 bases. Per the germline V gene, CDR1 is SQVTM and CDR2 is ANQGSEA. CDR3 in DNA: TGCAGCGCCGTGGGACTTTTAAACACCGGGGAGCTGTTTTTT. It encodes CSAVGLLNTGELFF.

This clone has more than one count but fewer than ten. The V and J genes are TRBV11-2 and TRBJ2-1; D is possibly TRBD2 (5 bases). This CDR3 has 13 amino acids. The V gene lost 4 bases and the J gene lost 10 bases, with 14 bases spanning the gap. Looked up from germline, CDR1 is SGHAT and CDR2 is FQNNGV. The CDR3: CASSSPTSGEQFF. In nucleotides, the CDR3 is TGTGCCAGCAGCTCCCCCACGAGCGGCGAGCAGTTCTTC. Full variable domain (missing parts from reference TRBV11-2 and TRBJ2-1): EAGVAQSPRYKIIEKRQSVAFWCNPISGHATLYWYQQILGQGPKLLIQFQNNGVVDDSQLPKDRFSAERLKGVDSTLKIQPAKLEDSAVYLCASSSPTSGEQFFGPGTRLTVL.

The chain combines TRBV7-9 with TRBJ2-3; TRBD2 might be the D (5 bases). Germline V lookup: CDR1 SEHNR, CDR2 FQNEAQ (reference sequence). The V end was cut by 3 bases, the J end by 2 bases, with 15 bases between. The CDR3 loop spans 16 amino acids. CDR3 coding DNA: TGTGCCAGCAGCTTGGGAGTCGGGGATACCACAGATACGCAGTATTTT. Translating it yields CASSLGVGDTTDTQYF. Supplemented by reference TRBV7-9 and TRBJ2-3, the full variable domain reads DTGVSQNPRHKITKRGQNVTFRCDPISEHNRLYWYRQTLGQGPEFLTYFQNEAQLEKSRLLSDRFSAERPKGSFSTLEIQRTEQGDSAMYLCASSLGVGDTTDTQYFGPGTRLTVL.

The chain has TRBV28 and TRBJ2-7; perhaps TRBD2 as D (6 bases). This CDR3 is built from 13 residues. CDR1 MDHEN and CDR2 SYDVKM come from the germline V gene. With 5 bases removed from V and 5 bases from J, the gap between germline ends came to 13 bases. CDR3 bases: TGTGCCAGCAGTCCCTTGGGCGGGGACGAGCAGTACTTC. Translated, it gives CASSPLGGDEQYF. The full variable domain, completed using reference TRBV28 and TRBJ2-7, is DVKVTQSSRYLVKRTGEKVFLECVQDMDHENMFWYRQDPGLGLRLIYFSYDVKMKEKGDIPEGYSVSREKKERFSLILESASTNQTSMYLCASSPLGGDEQYFGPGTRLTVT.

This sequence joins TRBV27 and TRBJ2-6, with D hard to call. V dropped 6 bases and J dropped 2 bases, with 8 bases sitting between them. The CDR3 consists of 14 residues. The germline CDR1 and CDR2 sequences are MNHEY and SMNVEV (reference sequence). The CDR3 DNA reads TGTGCCAGCAGAACACGGGCTGGGGCCAACGTCCTGACTTTC. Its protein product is CASRTRAGANVLTF. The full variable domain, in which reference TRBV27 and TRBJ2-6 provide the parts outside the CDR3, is EAQVTQNPRYLITVTGKKLTVTCSQNMNHEYMSWYRQDPGLGLRQIYYSMNVEVTDKGDVPEGYKVSRKEKRNFPLILESPSPNQTSLYFCASRTRAGANVLTFGAGSRLTVL.

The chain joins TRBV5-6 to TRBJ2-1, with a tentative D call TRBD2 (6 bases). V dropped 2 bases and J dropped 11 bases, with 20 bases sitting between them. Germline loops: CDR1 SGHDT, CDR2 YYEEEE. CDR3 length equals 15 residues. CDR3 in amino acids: CASSFTLRDSIKQFF. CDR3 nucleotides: TGTGCCAGCAGCTTTACCCTTCGGGACTCCATCAAGCAGTTCTTC.

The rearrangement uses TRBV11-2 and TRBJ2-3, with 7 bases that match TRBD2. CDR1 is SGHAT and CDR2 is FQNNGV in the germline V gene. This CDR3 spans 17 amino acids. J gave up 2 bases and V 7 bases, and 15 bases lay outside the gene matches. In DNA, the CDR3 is TGTGCCAGCACCCCCGGCAGTGGCGGGAGCCTCACAGATACGCAGTATTTT. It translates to CASTPGSGGSLTDTQYF.

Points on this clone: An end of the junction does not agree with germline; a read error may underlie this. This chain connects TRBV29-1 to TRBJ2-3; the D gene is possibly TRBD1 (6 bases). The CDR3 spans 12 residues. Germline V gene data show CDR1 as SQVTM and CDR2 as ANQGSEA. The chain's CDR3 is CSAEQGSDTQYF. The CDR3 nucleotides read TGCAGCGCTGAACAGGGATCAGATACGCAGTATTTT.

The CDR3 nucleotides read TGTGCCAGCAGTGAGCAGGAGGTGAACACTGAAGCTTTCTTT. Amino acids: CASSEQEVNTEAFF. V and J are TRBV2 and TRBJ1-1, with unresolved D. This CDR3 contains 14 residues. Between the trimmed V and J ends, which lost 3 bases and 0 bases, there was a span of 8 bases. Germline-derived CDR1 and CDR2 are SNHLY and FYNNEI. The full variable domain, completed using reference TRBV2 and TRBJ1-1, is EPEVTQTPSHQVTQMGQEVILRCVPISNHLYFYWYRQILGQKVEFLVSFYNNEISEKSEIFDDQFSVERPDGSNFTLKIRSTKLEDSAMYFCASSEQEVNTEAFFGQGTRLTVV.

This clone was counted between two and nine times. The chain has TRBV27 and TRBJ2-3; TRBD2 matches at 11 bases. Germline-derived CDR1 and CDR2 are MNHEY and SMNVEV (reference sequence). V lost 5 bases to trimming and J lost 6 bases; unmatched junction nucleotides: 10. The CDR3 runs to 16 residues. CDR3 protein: CASSGRLAGLSDTQYF. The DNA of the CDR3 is TGTGCCAGCAGTGGGAGACTAGCGGGATTATCTGATACGCAGTATTTT.

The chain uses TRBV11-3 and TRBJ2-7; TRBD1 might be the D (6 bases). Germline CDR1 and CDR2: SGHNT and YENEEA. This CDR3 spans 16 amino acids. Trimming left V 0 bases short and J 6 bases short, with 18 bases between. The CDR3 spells CASSLDGDTAFAEQYF. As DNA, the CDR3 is TGTGCCAGCAGCTTAGATGGGGACACAGCATTTGCCGAGCAGTACTTC.

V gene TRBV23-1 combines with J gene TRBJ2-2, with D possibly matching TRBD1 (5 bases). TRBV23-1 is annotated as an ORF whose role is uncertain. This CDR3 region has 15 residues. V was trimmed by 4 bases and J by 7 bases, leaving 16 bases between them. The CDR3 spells CASSLRGSRLGELFF. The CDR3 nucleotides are TGCGCCAGCAGTCTAAGGGGCTCTCGGCTCGGGGAGCTGTTTTTT.

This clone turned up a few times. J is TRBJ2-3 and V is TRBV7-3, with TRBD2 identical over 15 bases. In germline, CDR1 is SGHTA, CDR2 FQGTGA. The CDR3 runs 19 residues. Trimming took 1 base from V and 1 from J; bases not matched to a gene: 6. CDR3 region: CASSLIRTSGREGTDTQYF. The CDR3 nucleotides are TGTGCCAGCAGCTTAATCCGGACTAGCGGGAGGGAGGGCACAGATACGCAGTATTTT.

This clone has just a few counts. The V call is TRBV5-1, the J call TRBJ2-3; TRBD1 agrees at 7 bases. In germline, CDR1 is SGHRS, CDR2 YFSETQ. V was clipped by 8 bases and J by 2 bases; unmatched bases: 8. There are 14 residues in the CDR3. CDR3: CASGRQGITDTQYF. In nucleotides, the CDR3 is TGCGCCAGTGGGAGACAGGGTATCACAGATACGCAGTATTTT.

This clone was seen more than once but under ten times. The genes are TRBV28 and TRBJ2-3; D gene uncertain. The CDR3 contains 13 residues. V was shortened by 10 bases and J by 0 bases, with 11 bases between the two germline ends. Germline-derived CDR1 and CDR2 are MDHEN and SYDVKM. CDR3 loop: CATCATSTDTQYF. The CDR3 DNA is TGTGCCACGTGCGCTACGAGCACAGATACGCAGTATTTT. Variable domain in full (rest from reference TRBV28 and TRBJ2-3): DVKVTQSSRYLVKRTGEKVFLECVQDMDHENMFWYRQDPGLGLRLIYFSYDVKMKEKGDIPEGYSVSREKKERFSLILESASTNQTSMYLCATCATSTDTQYFGPGTRLTVL.

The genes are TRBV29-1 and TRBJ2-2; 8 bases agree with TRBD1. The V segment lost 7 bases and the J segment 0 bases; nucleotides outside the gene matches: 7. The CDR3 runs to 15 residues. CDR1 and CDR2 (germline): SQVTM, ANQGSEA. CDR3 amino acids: CSARDRPSNTGELFF. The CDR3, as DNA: TGCAGCGCCCGGGACAGGCCATCGAACACCGGGGAGCTGTTTTTT.

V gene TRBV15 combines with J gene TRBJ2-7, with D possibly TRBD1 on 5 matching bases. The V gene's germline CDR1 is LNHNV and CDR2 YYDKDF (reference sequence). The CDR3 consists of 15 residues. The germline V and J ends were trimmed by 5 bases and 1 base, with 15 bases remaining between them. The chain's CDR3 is CATSQGQDSSYEQYF. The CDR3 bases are TGTGCCACCAGCCAGGGTCAGGATTCATCCTACGAGCAGTACTTC. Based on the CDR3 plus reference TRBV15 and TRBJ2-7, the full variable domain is DAMVIQNPRYQVTQFGKPVTLSCSQTLNHNVMYWYQQKSSQAPKLLFHYYDKDFNNEADTPDNFQSRRPNTSFCFLDIRSPGLGDTAMYLCATSQGQDSSYEQYFGPGTRLTVT.

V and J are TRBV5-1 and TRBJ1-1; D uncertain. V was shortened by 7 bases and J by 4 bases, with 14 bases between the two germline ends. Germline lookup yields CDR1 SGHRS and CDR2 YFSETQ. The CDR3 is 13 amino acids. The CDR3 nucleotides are TGCGCCAGCTCCGACGGTGCGGGCACTGAAGCTTTCTTT. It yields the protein CASSDGAGTEAFF.

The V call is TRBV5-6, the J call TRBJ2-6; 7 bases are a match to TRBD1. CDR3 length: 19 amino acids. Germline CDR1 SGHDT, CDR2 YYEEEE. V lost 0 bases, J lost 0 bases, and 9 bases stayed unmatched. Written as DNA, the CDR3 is TGTGCCAGCAGCTTGGCCAAGAGACAGGGATACTCTGGGGCCAACGTCCTGACTTTC. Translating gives CASSLAKRQGYSGANVLTF.

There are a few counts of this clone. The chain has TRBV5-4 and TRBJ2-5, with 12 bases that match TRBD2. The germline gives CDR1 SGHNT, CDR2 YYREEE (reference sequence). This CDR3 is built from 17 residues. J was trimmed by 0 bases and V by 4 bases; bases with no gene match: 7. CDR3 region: CASSSIGTSGYQETQYF. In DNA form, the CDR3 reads TGTGCCAGCAGCAGTATTGGGACTAGCGGGTACCAAGAGACCCAGTACTTC.

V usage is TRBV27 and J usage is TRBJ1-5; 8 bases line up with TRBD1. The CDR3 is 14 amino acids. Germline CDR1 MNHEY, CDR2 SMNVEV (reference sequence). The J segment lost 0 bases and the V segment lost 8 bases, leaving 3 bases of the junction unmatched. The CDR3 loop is CASYGTGSNQPQHF. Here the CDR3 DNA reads TGTGCCAGCTATGGGACAGGTAGCAATCAGCCCCAGCATTTT.

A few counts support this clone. The CDR3 loop reads CASSLMGSSGRYEQYF. The DNA for the CDR3 is TGTGCCAGCAGCTTAATGGGCTCTAGCGGGAGGTACGAGCAGTACTTC. This chain links TRBV7-3 with TRBJ2-7; 11 nucleotides match TRBD2. The J segment lost 4 bases and the V segment lost 1 base, leaving 6 bases of the junction unmatched. The CDR3 is 16 amino acids. Germline V gene data show CDR1 as SGHTA and CDR2 as FQGTGA.

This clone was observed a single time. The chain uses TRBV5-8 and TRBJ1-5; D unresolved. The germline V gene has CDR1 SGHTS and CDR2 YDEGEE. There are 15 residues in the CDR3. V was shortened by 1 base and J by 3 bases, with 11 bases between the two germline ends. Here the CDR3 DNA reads TGTGCCAGCAGCTTGATGGGCAGGTACAATCAGCCCCAGCATTTT. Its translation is CASSLMGRYNQPQHF.

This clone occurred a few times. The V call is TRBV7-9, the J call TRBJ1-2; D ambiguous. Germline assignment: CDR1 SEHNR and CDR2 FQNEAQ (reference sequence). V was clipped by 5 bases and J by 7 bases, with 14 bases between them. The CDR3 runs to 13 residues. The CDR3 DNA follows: TGTGCCAGCAGCCCGGACCCTCGGGGTGGCTACACCTTC. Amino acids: CASSPDPRGGYTF.

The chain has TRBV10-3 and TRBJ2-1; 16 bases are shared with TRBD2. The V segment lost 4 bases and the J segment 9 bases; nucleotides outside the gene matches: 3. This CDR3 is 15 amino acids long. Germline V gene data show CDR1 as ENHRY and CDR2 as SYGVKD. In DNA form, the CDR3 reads TGTGCCATCAGTGTGGGGACTAGCGGGAGGGCTGAGCAGTTCTTC. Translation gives CAISVGTSGRAEQFF.

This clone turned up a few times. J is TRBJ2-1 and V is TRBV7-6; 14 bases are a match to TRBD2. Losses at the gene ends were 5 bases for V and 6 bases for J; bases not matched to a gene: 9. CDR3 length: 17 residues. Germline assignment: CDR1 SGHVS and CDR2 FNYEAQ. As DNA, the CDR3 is TGTGCCAGCAGCCACATGCCCGGGACTAGCGGGAGCAATGAGCAGTTCTTC. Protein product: CASSHMPGTSGSNEQFF. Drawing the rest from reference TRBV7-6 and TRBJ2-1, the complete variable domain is GAGVSQSPRYKVTKRGQDVALRCDPISGHVSLYWYRQALGQGPEFLTYFNYEAQQDKSGLPNDRFSAERPEGSISTLTIQRTEQRDSAMYRCASSHMPGTSGSNEQFFGPGTRLTVL.

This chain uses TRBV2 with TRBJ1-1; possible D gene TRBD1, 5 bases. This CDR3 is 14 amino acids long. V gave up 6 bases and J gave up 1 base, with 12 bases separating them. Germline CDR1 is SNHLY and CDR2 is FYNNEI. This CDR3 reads CASSADGQNTEAFF. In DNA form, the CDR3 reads TGTGCCAGCAGCGCCGACGGACAGAACACTGAAGCTTTCTTT.

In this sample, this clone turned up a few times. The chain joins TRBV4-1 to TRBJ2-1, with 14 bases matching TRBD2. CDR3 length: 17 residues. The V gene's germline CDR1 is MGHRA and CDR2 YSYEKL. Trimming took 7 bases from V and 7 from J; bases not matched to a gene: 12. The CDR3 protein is CASTKGLAGVRGNEQFF. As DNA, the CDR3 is TGCGCCAGCACCAAGGGACTAGCGGGAGTCCGAGGTAATGAGCAGTTCTTC.

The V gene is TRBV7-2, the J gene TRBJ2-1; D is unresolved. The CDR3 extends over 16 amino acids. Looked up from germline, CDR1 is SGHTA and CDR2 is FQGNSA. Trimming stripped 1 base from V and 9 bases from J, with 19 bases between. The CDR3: CASSLEVGSPKVEQFF. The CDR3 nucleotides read TGTGCCAGCAGCTTAGAAGTGGGCTCCCCGAAAGTTGAGCAGTTCTTC.

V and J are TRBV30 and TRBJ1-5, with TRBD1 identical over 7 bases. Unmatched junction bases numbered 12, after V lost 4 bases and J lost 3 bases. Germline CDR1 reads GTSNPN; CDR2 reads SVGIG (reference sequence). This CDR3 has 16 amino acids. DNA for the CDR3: TGTGCCTGGACCCCTCAGGGGGACCTATACAATCAGCCCCAGCATTTT. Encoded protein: CAWTPQGDLYNQPQHF.

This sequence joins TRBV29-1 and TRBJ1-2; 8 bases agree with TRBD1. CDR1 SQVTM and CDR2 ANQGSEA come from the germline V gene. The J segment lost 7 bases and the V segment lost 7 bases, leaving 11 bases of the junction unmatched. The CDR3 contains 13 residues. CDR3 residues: CSADGQGGSGYTF. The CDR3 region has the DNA TGCAGCGCGGATGGACAGGGAGGGTCTGGCTACACCTTC.

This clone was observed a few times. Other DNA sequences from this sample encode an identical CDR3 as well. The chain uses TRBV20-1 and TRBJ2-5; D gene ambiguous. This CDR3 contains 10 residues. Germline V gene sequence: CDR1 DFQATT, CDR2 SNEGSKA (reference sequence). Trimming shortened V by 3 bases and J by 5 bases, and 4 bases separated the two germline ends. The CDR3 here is CSARSETQYF. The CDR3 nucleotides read TGCAGTGCTAGGAGCGAGACCCAGTACTTC.